Reported below is one TCR beta chain. The CDR3 totals 15 residues. Germline CDR1 SGHRS, CDR2 YFSETQ. This sample stems from a study of CXCR3-negative and CXCR3-positive naive CD8 T cells. UMI-labeled 5' RACE yielded the TRB cDNA libraries. From its re-call of the 5' RACE reads, TCRdb lists each CDR3 protein once, without DNA. The specimen's table records approximately 100,000 distinct CDR3 sequences. The sequenced sample consisted of naive CXCR3- CD8+ T cells from blood. Subset noted: CD45RO-CCR7+CD27+CD95- naive CD8+ T cells lacking CXCR3 (TNR3-). The chain couples TRBV5-1 to TRBJ2-7; TCRdb returns TRBD1, unconfirmable since there is no DNA. This TCR was recovered from a human donor in good health. Some clones in this sample may be carry-over from other donors' samples. The CDR3 sequence: CASNTGQGLSSEQYF.